These T cell receptor beta chains were read from a single sample in a study of T cell repertoires in cytomegalovirus infection. TCRdb itself ran the reads through MiXCR, one entry per CDR3 protein. The sample records approximately 250,000 distinct CDR3 sequences, around 8.7% being singletons. The source material was PBMCs. Receptors were obtained from a human donor in good health (CMV status not recorded). Some clones in this sample may be carry-over from other donors' samples. The CDR3 runs from the conserved cysteine through the conserved F or W. A D gene is named only where the DNA matches it firmly. Clone size, where shown, is once, few, many, or a class for clones that have expanded.

v_gene	abundance	j_gene	d_gene	CDR3nt	CDR3aa
TRBV12-3/TRBV12-4	many	TRBJ1-5	-	TGTGCCAGCAGTCGGAACAGCAATCAGCCCCAGCATTTT	CASSRNSNQPQHF
TRBV7-2	many	TRBJ2-1	-	TGTGCCAGCAGCCCTCGACAGAGGAGCTCCTACAATGAGCAGTTCTTC	CASSPRQRSSYNEQFF
TRBV7-2	many	TRBJ2-3	-	TGTGCCAGCAGCTTTCAGGGACGTTTCACAGATACGCAGTATTTT	CASSFQGRFTDTQYF
TRBV20-1	few	TRBJ1-5	-	TGCAGTGCGGGAAGGGACTACAATCAGCCCCAGCATTTT	CSAGRDYNQPQHF
TRBV11-2	once	TRBJ1-3	-	TGTGCCAGCAGGCCAGGAGGATACGGACAGCTGGAAGCTGGAAACACCATATATTTT	CASRPGGYGQLEAGNTIYF
TRBV27	-	TRBJ2-1	-	TGTGCCAGCAGTTTAGGGGCTAGCGTCTACAATGAGCAGTTCTTC	CASSLGASVYNEQFF
TRBV13	many	TRBJ2-2	TRBD2	TGTGCCAGCAGCTCGCGACTAGCGGGGGCCACCGGGGAGCTGTTTTTT	CASSSRLAGATGELFF
TRBV28	few	TRBJ2-5	TRBD1	TGTGCCAGCAGTTTCTACAGGGGGCGCGGGGAGACCCAGTACTTC	CASSFYRGRGETQYF
TRBV6-6	few	TRBJ1-5	-	TGTGCCAGCAGTCCCGCTGACAGGAGCAATCAGCCCCAGCATTTT	CASSPADRSNQPQHF
TRBV7-2	many	TRBJ2-1	TRBD2	TGTGCCAGCAGCTTAGACCTAGCGGGGGGGCGTAGGGATGAGCAGTTCTTC	CASSLDLAGGRRDEQFF
TRBV7-9	many	TRBJ1-1	TRBD1	TGTGCCAGCAGCTCGAGACAGGGGCAGGGGCTGACAGAAGCTTTCTTT	CASSSRQGQGLTEAFF
TRBV7-2	many	TRBJ2-1	-	TGTGCCAGCAGCCCTAACAGGGTGTCCTACAATGAGCAGTTCTTC	CASSPNRVSYNEQFF
TRBV7-2	many	TRBJ1-1	-	TGTGCCAGCAGCCTTAGCCGTAGCACTGAAGCTTTCTTT	CASSLSRSTEAFF
TRBV28	many	TRBJ2-3	TRBD2	TGTGCCAGCAGTCCCCTAGCGGGCTACATCACAGATACGCAGTATTTT	CASSPLAGYITDTQYF
TRBV7-2	many	TRBJ1-1	TRBD1	TGTGCCAGCAGCCGAACAGGGGCGATTAACACTGAAGCTTTCTTT	CASSRTGAINTEAFF
TRBV7-2	many	TRBJ1-1	-	TGTGCCAGCAGCTCGTTCAGTGAAGCTTTCTTT	CASSSFSEAFF
TRBV20-1	-	TRBJ1-5	-	TGCAGTGCTAGAGAGGCCCTCGAGGGAGGGAATCAGCCCCAGCATTTT	CSAREALEGGNQPQHF
TRBV6-2/TRBV6-3	many	TRBJ1-2	-	TGTGCCAGCCGGGACTTAGATGGCTACACCTTC	CASRDLDGYTF
TRBV12-3/TRBV12-4	-	TRBJ1-5	-	TGTGCCAGCAGGCCCCCGGGGGGATTAGATCAGCCCCAGCATTTT	CASRPPGGLDQPQHF
TRBV12-3/TRBV12-4	-	TRBJ1-2	-	TGTGCCAGCTCCGCTTTCTTGGCGGGGGGGCAGCCCGGTTATGGCTACACCTTC	CASSAFLAGGQPGYGYTF
TRBV6-4	-	TRBJ2-1	TRBD2	TGTGCCAGCAGTCTTAGCGGGGCCTACAATGAGCAGTTCTTC	CASSLSGAYNEQFF
TRBV7-2	-	TRBJ2-7	TRBD2	TGTGCCAGCAGCTTAGAAGGCGGGGGGGTTGGATACGAGCAGTACTTC	CASSLEGGGVGYEQYF
TRBV7-2	-	TRBJ2-5	-	TGTGCCAGCAGCTATGGGGGGGAGACCCAGTACTTC	CASSYGGETQYF
TRBV19	many	TRBJ1-5	-	TGTGCCAGTAGTATGAGGGAGTTGGGACCCCAGCATTTT	CASSMRELGPQHF
TRBV19	-	TRBJ1-1	-	TGTGCCAGTAGTATTCAGGCGCAGAGCACTGAAGCTTTCTTT	CASSIQAQSTEAFF
TRBV7-8	many	TRBJ1-2	-	TGTGCCAGCAGCTTAGACCCGGGGGCGAGGGGCTACACCTTC	CASSLDPGARGYTF
TRBV12-5	many	TRBJ2-1	-	TGTGCTAGTGGTTCGAGTAGAGACACAGACAATGAGCAGTTCTTC	CASGSSRDTDNEQFF
TRBV18	few	TRBJ1-3	-	TGTGCCAGCTCACCGAACCAGTTGTCGGGAAACACCATATATTTT	CASSPNQLSGNTIYF
TRBV12-3/TRBV12-4	many	TRBJ1-4	-	TGTGCCAGCAGTTTTGGGGAACGTCGGGCAACTAATGAAAAACTGTTTTTT	CASSFGERRATNEKLFF
TRBV7-6	many	TRBJ2-7	-	TGTGCCAGCAGCTCTAGGAGCTCCTACGAGCAGTACTTC	CASSSRSSYEQYF
TRBV28	few	TRBJ2-3	TRBD2	TGTGCCAGCAGTCCAATAGCGGGACCAGATACGCAGTATTTT	CASSPIAGPDTQYF
TRBV29-1	few	TRBJ1-1	-	TGCAGCGTTGGAACTTGGATAGGGACACTGAACACTGAAGCTTTCTTT	CSVGTWIGTLNTEAFF
TRBV18	-	TRBJ2-7	-	TGTGCCAGCTCACCCGATCTTCCTAGCGAGCAGTACTTC	CASSPDLPSEQYF
TRBV7-6	many	TRBJ2-7	TRBD1	TGTGCCAGCAGCTCCGTACGACAGGGAATCTACGAGCAGTACTTC	CASSSVRQGIYEQYF
TRBV20-1	few	TRBJ2-7	-	TGCAGTGCTCCCCGAGACCCCGGGGAGCAGTACTTC	CSAPRDPGEQYF
TRBV7-2	many	TRBJ1-5	-	TGTGCCAGCAGCTCCCATTACCGGGTGCAAGGTGATCAGCCCCAGCATTTT	CASSSHYRVQGDQPQHF
TRBV7-2	many	TRBJ1-4	-	TGTGCCAGCACGGACAGCCGGAATGAAAAACTGTTTTTT	CASTDSRNEKLFF
TRBV7-2	many	TRBJ1-4	-	TGTGCCAGCAGCCCACCTTGGGCCAGGGAAAAACTGTTTTTT	CASSPPWAREKLFF
TRBV12-3/TRBV12-4	-	TRBJ2-1	-	TGTGCCAGCAGTTTAAGGGGGAGGCCGGGGAATGAGCAGTTCTTC	CASSLRGRPGNEQFF
TRBV5-6	many	TRBJ1-5	TRBD1	TGTGCCAGCAGCTTGCGGGAGGGACAGGGGACCCCCGATAGGATGGGCAATCAGCCCCAGCATTTT	CASSLREGQGTPDRMGNQPQHF
TRBV20-1	few	TRBJ2-1	-	TGCAGTGCTAGTCGGGGCAGCTCCTACAATGAGCAGTTCTTC	CSASRGSSYNEQFF
TRBV29-1	many	TRBJ2-1	-	TGCAGCGCCATCCCCCAGTACAATGAGCAGTTCTTC	CSAIPQYNEQFF
TRBV12-3/TRBV12-4	-	TRBJ2-3	TRBD2	TGTGCCAGCAGTGGTCGGACTAGCGGGAGGGCAGATACGCAGTATTTT	CASSGRTSGRADTQYF
TRBV12-3/TRBV12-4	many	TRBJ2-2	-	TGTGCCAGCAGTCCACAAGCGGTCGCGAACACCGGGGAGCTGTTTTTT	CASSPQAVANTGELFF
TRBV7-8	many	TRBJ1-1	-	TGTGCCAGCAGCCACAGGACCCACACCACTGAAGCTTTCTTT	CASSHRTHTTEAFF
TRBV20-1	many	TRBJ1-2	-	TGCAGTGCTCCGGGGTTTGGCTACACCTTC	CSAPGFGYTF
TRBV7-6	many	TRBJ1-4	-	TGTGCCAGCAGCCCGGACAGTACAAGTGGAAAACTGTTTTTT	CASSPDSTSGKLFF
TRBV20-1	many	TRBJ1-2	-	TGCAGTGCTAGAACATCGGTCGGGGGGCAGGGTGGCTACACCTTC	CSARTSVGGQGGYTF
TRBV14	-	TRBJ2-5	-	TGTGCCAGCAGCACTGGCCCTGAGGGGACCCAGTACTTC	CASSTGPEGTQYF
TRBV6-2/TRBV6-3	many	TRBJ2-7	-	TGTGCCAGCAGTGATGGGCAGGGACCCTACGAGCAGTACTTC	CASSDGQGPYEQYF
TRBV7-2	many	TRBJ2-5	TRBD2	TGTGCCAGCAGCTACTCGCCGGGACTAGCGGGATATCGCCAAGAGACCCAGTACTTC	CASSYSPGLAGYRQETQYF
TRBV7-2	-	TRBJ2-1	TRBD1	TGTGCCAGCAGCTTACTCCGGGACAGGCGGGAGCAGTTCTTC	CASSLLRDRREQFF
TRBV5-5	-	TRBJ2-1	-	TGTGCCAGCAGCTTGGCTGGGACATACGAAAATGAGCAGTTCTTC	CASSLAGTYENEQFF
TRBV6-2/TRBV6-3	-	TRBJ2-3	-	TGTGCCAGCAGTTACCTTGAACAGTCGGGGGAGTATTTT	CASSYLEQSGEYF